One and the same sample provided the 27 T cell receptor beta chains below, sequenced in a study of T-cell memory formation after mild COVID-19. TCRdb redid the calling of the 5' RACE reads with MiXCR, one entry per CDR3 protein. The table shows 350,000 to 450,000 distinct CDR3 sequences, with approximately 20% occurring only once. Sequences were obtained from PBMCs or a T cell subset sorted from them (not recorded which). Every receptor here comes from an adult woman who had mild COVID-19 (a few samples of this study predate the infection). Cell type and time point are not known.

This chain connects TRBV7-3 to TRBJ2-2, with D tentatively TRBD2 (6 bases). V lost 4 bases and J 3 bases, leaving 9 bases between the germline ends. CDR1 is SGHTA and CDR2 is FQGTGA in the germline V gene. This CDR3 spans 14 amino acids. The CDR3: CASSSGRDTGELFF. The CDR3 DNA reads TGTGCCAGCAGCTCCGGGAGAGACACCGGGGAGCTGTTTTTT.

The gene calls are TRBV7-3 and TRBJ2-1, with 13 positions matching TRBD2. CDR1 is SGHTA, CDR2 FQGTGA, per germline. The CDR3 is made up of 16 amino acids. After removal of 1 base from V and 7 bases from J, the junction contained 4 bases not matched to a gene. The CDR3 nucleotides are TGTGCCAGCAGCTTAAGTCCACTAGCGGGAGGGAATGAGCAGTTCTTC. Protein product: CASSLSPLAGGNEQFF.

This clonotype has only a few counts. This chain joins TRBV7-9 and TRBJ1-3; D ambiguous. Trimming pared 2 bases from V and 3 bases from J, leaving 2 bases between. Germline CDR1 is SEHNR and CDR2 is FQNEAQ (reference sequence). The CDR3 has 12 residues. CDR3 nucleotides: TGTGCCAGCAGCTTAAATGGAAACACCATATATTTT. Its translation is CASSLNGNTIYF.

The chain couples TRBV20-1 to TRBJ2-7; D call uncertain. The germline V and J ends were trimmed by 6 bases and 3 bases, with 9 bases remaining between them. CDR3 length: 11 amino acids. Germline V gene lookup returns CDR1 DFQATT and CDR2 SNEGSKA (reference sequence). The CDR3 sequence: CSATVNYEQYF. Written as DNA, the CDR3 is TGCAGTGCCACCGTTAACTACGAGCAGTACTTC.

The CDR3 reads CASSIGQRLDEQFF. Here the CDR3 DNA reads TGCGCCAGCAGCATAGGACAGAGGTTGGATGAGCAGTTCTTC. This chain uses TRBV5-1 with TRBJ2-1; D perhaps matches TRBD1 (6 bases). V gave up 4 bases and J gave up 8 bases, with 16 bases separating them. Per germline, CDR1 SGHRS and CDR2 YFSETQ. CDR3 length: 14 amino acids.

This clonotype was observed at least ten times. One end of the junction varies from germline; a read error may be responsible. V usage is TRBV5-1 and J usage is TRBJ2-5; D remains ambiguous. This CDR3 has 11 residues. The germline V gene has CDR1 SGHRS and CDR2 YFSETQ. This CDR3 is CASSLTETQYF. The CDR3 nucleotides are TGTGCCAGCAGTTTAACAGAGACCCAGTACTTC.

This sequence joins TRBV19 and TRBJ2-3; D might be TRBD2 (5 bases). Germline CDR1 reads LNHDA; CDR2 reads SQIVND (reference sequence). This CDR3 has 14 residues. V lost 2 bases, J lost 3 bases, and 9 bases lay in between. CDR3 DNA: TGTGCCAGTAGTATAACTGGACTGACAGATACGCAGTATTTT. It translates to CASSITGLTDTQYF.

CDR3 sequence: CASSSHTGGNTEAFF. CDR3 in DNA: TGTGCCAGCAGCTCACATACAGGGGGCAACACTGAAGCTTTCTTT. V usage is TRBV7-3 and J usage is TRBJ1-1, with TRBD1 matching 9 bases. In germline, CDR1 is SGHTA, CDR2 FQGTGA. This CDR3 region has 15 residues. After removal of 4 bases from V and 2 bases from J, the junction contained 5 bases not matched to a gene.

This clonotype was counted a few times. The chain links TRBV12-3 or TRBV12-4 to TRBJ2-5; maybe TRBD1 (6 bases). The CDR3 totals 15 residues. V was cut by 5 bases and J by 7 bases, with 20 bases left in between. The CDR3 loop is CASSPRPDSEGTQYF. The CDR3 coding sequence is TGTGCCAGCAGTCCGCGGCCGGACAGCGAAGGGACCCAGTACTTC.

The sample holds a few counts of this clonotype. The CDR3 DNA is TGTGCCAGCAGCCTGGGAGGAGGGTCCGGGGAGCAGTACTTC. Protein product: CASSLGGGSGEQYF. This chain uses TRBV13 with TRBJ2-7; D is perhaps TRBD2 (6 bases). The CDR3 runs to 14 residues. V lost 5 bases, J lost 7 bases, and 18 bases lay in between. CDR1 and CDR2 from the germline V gene are PRHDT and FYEKMQ (reference sequence).

Only a few counts were recorded for this clonotype. This chain connects TRBV20-1 to TRBJ2-7; D is possibly TRBD2 (5 bases). Germline V CDR1 and CDR2: DFQATT, SNEGSKA (reference sequence). The CDR3 contains 14 residues. The ends were cut back, 5 bases at V and 2 bases at J, with 16 bases in the middle. The CDR3: CSAVAYIGAYEQYF. The DNA of the CDR3 is TGCAGTGCTGTGGCGTACATCGGGGCCTACGAGCAGTACTTC.

This clonotype was detected only a few times. This chain connects TRBV6-4 to TRBJ1-1; D not certain. From germline, CDR1 is MRHNA and CDR2 SNTAGT. The CDR3 has 13 residues. Trimming removed 2 bases at V and 1 base at J, with 5 bases between. The CDR3 region is CASSDAGNTEAFF. The CDR3 bases are TGTGCCAGCAGTGACGCAGGGAACACTGAAGCTTTCTTT.

This clonotype came up a few times. This chain links TRBV30 with TRBJ2-1, with a possible D match to TRBD2 (6 bases). V was shortened by 2 bases and J by 5 bases, with 16 bases between the two germline ends. The length of the CDR3 is 15 residues. CDR1 GTSNPN and CDR2 SVGIG come from the germline V gene (reference sequence). CDR3 sequence (DNA): TGTGCCTGGAGTCCCCGGGGGACCACTAACAATGAGCAGTTCTTC. This translates into CAWSPRGTTNNEQFF.

The chain recombines TRBV7-9 with TRBJ2-1; 8 positions agree with TRBD2. Trimming at V came to 4 bases and at J to 7 bases, leaving 9 bases not matched to a gene. The CDR3 sequence is 15 residues long. Germline CDR1 SEHNR, CDR2 FQNEAQ (reference sequence). The CDR3 loop reads CASSSPGGQINEQFF. Written as DNA, the CDR3 is TGTGCCAGCAGCTCTCCGGGGGGGCAAATAAATGAGCAGTTCTTC.

This clonotype was detected a few times. The chain carries TRBV9 and TRBJ1-1; maybe TRBD1 (6 bases). Germline CDR1 reads SGDLS; CDR2 reads YYNGEE. The CDR3 loop spans 15 amino acids. Between the trimmed V and J ends, which lost 4 bases and 6 bases, there was a span of 19 bases. DNA for the CDR3: TGTGCCAGCAGCCCCCTCGCGGGGGCAGGCGCTGAAGCTTTCTTT. This codes for CASSPLAGAGAEAFF.

This clonotype was detected only once. This rearrangement joins TRBV6-2 or TRBV6-3 to TRBJ1-5; D may be TRBD1 (5 bases). Germline V gives CDR1 MNHEY, CDR2 SVGEGT. The V and J ends lost 3 bases and 5 bases respectively, with 17 bases between them. The CDR3 sequence is 16 residues long. CDR3 nucleotides: TGTGCCAGCAGTTATGCCCGAGGGGAATTCCATCAGCCCCAGCATTTT. Encoded protein: CASSYARGEFHQPQHF.

The chain is built from TRBV2 and TRBJ1-5, with unresolved D. This CDR3 region has 13 residues. Per the germline V gene, CDR1 is SNHLY and CDR2 is FYNNEI. Trimming took off 3 bases at V and 7 bases at J, with 10 bases between the two ends. CDR3 sequence: CASSEYQYQPQHF. The DNA of the CDR3 is TGTGCCAGCAGTGAGTATCAATACCAGCCCCAGCATTTT.

This rearrangement joins TRBV15 to TRBJ2-7, with TRBD2 matching 7 bases. The CDR3 is 14 amino acids. CDR1 and CDR2 from the germline V gene are LNHNV and YYDKDF (reference sequence). V gave up 5 bases and J gave up 3 bases; unmatched junction bases: 7. The CDR3 DNA is TGTGCCACCAGCCTAAGGGGAGGGAGCTACGAGCAGTACTTC. Translation: CATSLRGGSYEQYF.

A few counts support this clonotype. This chain joins TRBV19 and TRBJ1-1; a weak D match, TRBD1 (6 bases). The germline CDR1 and CDR2 sequences are LNHDA and SQIVND (reference sequence). The CDR3 length is 14 residues. V was pared by 5 bases and J by 1 base, with 11 bases between. CDR3 sequence: CASSPTGQNTEAFF. CDR3 bases: TGTGCCAGTAGTCCTACGGGACAGAACACTGAAGCTTTCTTT.

This clonotype was detected many times. The chain combines TRBV4-1 with TRBJ2-5; TRBD1 is a possible D gene (6 bases). Germline-derived CDR1 and CDR2 are MGHRA and YSYEKL. Trimming left V 3 bases short and J 3 bases short, with 11 bases between. This CDR3 has 14 residues. The CDR3 nucleotides are TGCGCCAGCAGCCAGACAGGATACGAAGAGACCCAGTACTTC. Amino acids: CASSQTGYEETQYF.

This clonotype was observed at least ten times. The chain carries TRBV20-1 and TRBJ2-7, with TRBD2 matching over 8 bases. The trim removed 4 bases at V and 2 bases at J, leaving 10 bases unmatched. The CDR3 length is 15 residues. Germline assignment: CDR1 DFQATT and CDR2 SNEGSKA (reference sequence). The CDR3 loop is CSANSPGTRTYEQYF. Here the CDR3 DNA reads TGCAGTGCTAACTCGCCCGGGACTAGAACCTACGAGCAGTACTTC.

The chain carries TRBV3-1 and TRBJ2-7; possible D gene TRBD2, 6 bases. Germline loops: CDR1 LGHDT, CDR2 YNNKEL (reference sequence). This CDR3 region has 15 residues. V lost 4 bases and J 4 bases, leaving 17 bases between the germline ends. The CDR3 here is CASSPRGGAQYEQYF. The CDR3 DNA reads TGTGCCAGCAGCCCCCGGGGAGGAGCCCAGTACGAGCAGTACTTC.

The chain recombines TRBV6-5 with TRBJ2-2; D is uncertain. The CDR3 runs 12 residues. V shed 1 base and J shed 4 bases, with 1 base lying between them. Germline V CDR1 and CDR2: MNHEY, SVGAGI. In DNA, the CDR3 is TGTGCCAGCAGTTACTTCACCGGGGAGCTGTTTTTT. It specifies CASSYFTGELFF.

The V call is TRBV2, the J call TRBJ2-7; 10 nucleotides match TRBD2. This CDR3 spans 13 amino acids. Germline V gene data show CDR1 as SNHLY and CDR2 as FYNNEI. Germline trimming cut 7 bases from V and 3 bases from J; bases unmatched to any gene: 3. CDR3 coding DNA: TGTGCCAGCATCAGCGGGGGGGTCTACGAGCAGTACTTC. Residues: CASISGGVYEQYF.

The table lists this clonotype with many counts. V and J are TRBV4-2 and TRBJ1-2, with 9 bases fitting TRBD1. The germline V gene encodes CDR1 LGHNA and CDR2 YNFKEQ. V gave up 4 bases and J gave up 4 bases; unmatched junction bases: 1. The CDR3 extends over 13 amino acids. In DNA, the CDR3 is TGTGCCAGCAGCCCGGGACAGGGCTATGGCTACACCTTC. Protein product: CASSPGQGYGYTF.

V gene TRBV2 combines with J gene TRBJ2-4, with 7 bases fitting TRBD2. V shed 0 bases and J 1 base; nucleotides not matched to a gene: 0. Per germline, CDR1 SNHLY and CDR2 FYNNEI. The CDR3 is 15 residues long. The CDR3 DNA reads as TGTGCCAGCAGTGAAGCGGGGGGGGCCAAAAACATTCAGTACTTC. It translates to CASSEAGGAKNIQYF.

The V call is TRBV10-3, the J call TRBJ2-7; 9 bases map to TRBD1. V trimming: 3 bases; J trimming: 1 base; junction bases outside the gene matches: 4. CDR3 size: 15 residues. Germline CDR1 ENHRY, CDR2 SYGVKD. CDR3 in amino acids: CAISERTGESYEQYF. The CDR3 DNA reads TGTGCCATCAGTGAACGGACAGGGGAGTCCTACGAGCAGTACTTC.